This T cell receptor beta chain is from a study of T-cell reconstitution after alpha-beta-depleted transplantation in children. General study results and limits: Reported findings indicate that, about two months after transplant, alpha-beta T cells came from several hundred expanded clones, which were derived from non-depleted graft cells. At the one-year point after transplant, T-cell counts and TCRbeta diversity were found to come mostly from T cells that had been newly produced. In some patients, recipient T cells and intrathymic progenitors surviving conditioning explained high day-60 diversity.

The CDR3 extends over 15 amino acids. Trimming removed 4 bases from V and 0 bases from J, with 10 bases in between. The germline gives CDR1 KGHDR, CDR2 SFDVKD. Construction of the TCRbeta library involved unique molecular identifiers. MiXCR, applied by TCRdb to the PCR reads, yields one record per CDR3 protein. Of 45,000 to 70,000 distinct CDR3 sequences in the sample, approximately 46% are singletons; the top ten hold under 98%. To note about this clonotype: Its antigen is still unknown.

The specimen was PBMCs, mostly from graft donor cells, collected 360 days after TCRalphabeta/CD19-depleted stem cell transplant. The TCR comes from a male patient aged 10 to 17 who had a stem cell transplant for acute lymphoblastic leukemia, so the T cells may come from the graft donor. The rearrangement uses TRBV24-1 and TRBJ2-3; D is perhaps TRBD1 (6 bases). The CDR3 region has the DNA TGTGCCACCAGTGACCGGGACATTAGCACAGATACGCAGTATTTT. Amino acids: CATSDRDISTDTQYF.